Sequencing of this TCR beta chain was carried out in a study of T cell repertoires in cytomegalovirus infection. About the study: Shared public TCR beta signatures pointed to both CMV infection and a matching HLA type.

TCRdb reprocessed the reads with MiXCR, giving one entry per CDR3 protein. Counted here are fewer than 400,000 distinct CDR3 sequences, approximately 18% occurring once; the ten biggest clones make up 7.5% to 9.5%. The CDR3 sequence is 14 residues long. V was clipped by 4 bases and J by 1 base, with 11 bases between them. Germline assignment: CDR1 SGHNT and CDR2 YYREEE (reference sequence). The sample holds a few counts of this clonotype. Material for sequencing was PBMCs. This TCR came from a human donor in good health (CMV status not recorded). Some clones in this sample may be carry-over from other donors' samples. V usage is TRBV5-4 and J usage is TRBJ1-1; D is possibly TRBD1 (5 bases). CDR3 DNA: TGTGCCAGCAGCCGCCTTGGGGCGAACACTGAAGCTTTCTTT. Its translation: CASSRLGANTEAFF.